This T cell receptor (beta chain) came from a study of blood T cell repertoires in COVID-19. In the study overall: Some COVID-19 samples were acute and others convalescent; all came from the United States, Italy and Spain.

V was clipped by 0 bases and J by 6 bases, with 11 bases between them. There are 14 residues in the CDR3. Looked up from germline, CDR1 is SGHRS and CDR2 is YFSETQ. Original data processing: Estimation of nucleated cell counts was performed using reference gene primer amplification. Data came from immunoSEQ multiplex PCR; TCRdb stores just in-frame clones and leaves some out. Clone size and the V and J calls come from that table; the DNA yielded D and trimming. The repertoire includes 150,000 or so clones, more than 85% of them detected once, and less than 5.5% sits in the top ten. Sequenced: peripheral blood. J is TRBJ2-3 and V is TRBV5-1; possible D gene TRBD2, 6 bases. This receptor was identified in a man aged 55-75 years with COVID-19, enrolled during active disease. CDR3 sequence: CASSLVGGSDTQYF. As DNA, the CDR3 is TGCGCCAGCAGCTTGGTCGGGGGATCGGATACGCAGTATTTT.